This is a list of T cell receptor beta chains from one sample in a study of blood T cell repertoires in COVID-19. Assay used: immunoSEQ multiplex PCR; TCRdb lists only in-frame clones, some missing. The sample carries fewer than 300,000 clones, around 90% recorded once. Sequencing was carried out using PBMCs or T cells enriched from blood (not recorded which). The receptor source for this set is a woman aged 25-40 years who had recovered from COVID-19. CDR3s leave out the opening cysteine and the closing phenylalanine or tryptophan.

>TRBV6-2/TRBV6-3
ASSSGPEMNTGELF
>TRBV6-2/TRBV6-3
ASSAAGGGSHEQF
>TRBV30
AWSVQQANYGYT
>TRBV6-2/TRBV6-3
ASSRIRHDSSGANVLT
>TRBV9
ASSDRDRQETQY
>TRBV5-5
ASSPTPGRELGYT
>TRBV7-3
ASSTSLGDSSYEQY
>TRBV30
AWSTGDEQF
>TRBV7-3
ASSLTGGPGTEAF
>TRBV3-1/TRBV3-2
ASGAWRLAGTEQF
>TRBV7-2
ASSLRASGGLYEQY
>TRBV5-1
ASSLAGGGRETQY
>TRBV11-2
ASSLAQGETQY
>TRBV27
ASTLGGRRDQPQH
>TRBV4-3
ASSPRRTKDNEKLF
>TRBV2
ASSELRLAQETQY
>TRBV19
ASSQDRGQNSPLH
>TRBV23-1
ASSHLDRGDGNSPLH